This T cell receptor beta chain originates from a study of PD-L1 blockade in urothelial cancer. Study in general: Timepoints chosen for blood analysis were 3 weeks (second dose) and 6 weeks after treatment start.

The protocol was immunoSEQ multiplex PCR, while the TCRdb copy is restricted to in-frame clones and leaves out a portion. The data contain tens of thousands of clones, 70% to 90% of them singletons. Sequences were derived from PBMCs, sampled around atezolizumab (anti-PD-L1) treatment. This sequence originates from a man in his 60s with urothelial cancer.

In DNA, the CDR3 is TGTGCCAGCAGCTTGGGGGACAGATTTAACTATGGCTACACCTTC. It translates to CASSLGDRFNYGYTF. V is TRBV5-6 and J is TRBJ1-2, with 7 bases lining up with TRBD1. The trim removed 0 bases at V and 1 base at J, leaving 3 bases unmatched. Germline assignment: CDR1 SGHDT and CDR2 YYEEEE. The CDR3 extends over 15 amino acids.